One sample yielded the 14 T cell receptor beta chains listed below, sequenced in a study of blood T cell repertoires in COVID-19. Data came from immunoSEQ multiplex PCR; TCRdb stores just in-frame clones and leaves some out. The data contain fewer than 6,500 clones, 84% of them singletons. The sample taken for sequencing was peripheral blood. These receptor sequences come from a human donor in a cohort sampled during active COVID-19.

The rearrangement links TRBV6-4 to TRBJ1-5, with TRBD1 identical over 7 bases. Per germline, CDR1 MRHNA and CDR2 SNTAGT. This CDR3 comprises 14 residues. The J segment lost 2 bases and the V segment lost 4 bases, leaving 2 bases of the junction unmatched. In nucleotides, the CDR3 is TGTGCCAGCAGTGCCAGGGGGGGCAATCAGCCCCAGCATTTT. Translation gives CASSARGGNQPQHF.

This chain joins TRBV27 and TRBJ2-1, with 7 positions matching TRBD2. Germline V gives CDR1 MNHEY, CDR2 SMNVEV (reference sequence). The V segment lost 3 bases and the J segment 5 bases; nucleotides outside the gene matches: 4. The CDR3 loop spans 14 amino acids. CDR3 in DNA: TGTGCCAGCAGTTTGGGGGGGACCAACAATGAGCAGTTCTTC. Translating gives CASSLGGTNNEQFF.

Here the CDR3 reads CASRSGTGNEKLFF. CDR3 DNA: TGTGCCAGCAGGTCCGGGACAGGGAATGAAAAACTGTTTTTT. V gene TRBV5-8 combines with J gene TRBJ1-4, with 9 bases matching TRBD1. The CDR3 is 14 amino acids. The germline CDR1 and CDR2 sequences are SGHTS and YDEGEE. V dropped 5 bases and J dropped 5; count of bases not matched to a gene: 4.

As for this clone: The same CDR3 can be traced to other DNA sequences in this sample. The chain combines TRBV29-1 with TRBJ2-2, with TRBD2 as a possible D gene (7 bases). There are 14 residues in the CDR3. Germline CDR1 reads SQVTM; CDR2 reads ANQGSEA. V lost 4 bases to trimming and J lost 6 bases, with 15 bases between them. CDR3 in amino acids: CSVVRGGEAGELFF. CDR3 coding DNA: TGCAGCGTTGTAAGGGGGGGCGAGGCCGGGGAGCTGTTTTTT.

This chain links TRBV7-3 with TRBJ1-3; D uncertain. Trimming took 0 bases from V and 6 from J, leaving 12 bases between them. This CDR3 has 15 amino acids. Germline V gene sequence: CDR1 SGHTA, CDR2 FQGTGA. Written as DNA, the CDR3 is TGTGCCAGCAGCTTAACCCCGGGATTTCAAAACACCATATATTTT. This gives the protein CASSLTPGFQNTIYF. The full variable domain, its missing parts supplied by reference TRBV7-3 and TRBJ1-3, is GAGVSQTPSNKVTEKGKYVELRCDPISGHTALYWYRQSLGQGPEFLIYFQGTGAADDSGLPNDRFFAVRPEGSVSTLKIQRTERGDSAVYLCASSLTPGFQNTIYFGEGSWLTVV.

The V gene is TRBV24-1, the J gene TRBJ2-2; 8 bases fit TRBD1. The CDR3 loop spans 16 amino acids. The V gene end was trimmed by 3 bases and the J gene end by 5 bases; junction bases not matched to a gene: 7. Germline CDR1 KGHDR, CDR2 SFDVKD. The CDR3 bases are TGTGCCACCAGTGATGCGGACAGGGAATGGACCGGGGAGCTGTTTTTT. Protein: CATSDADREWTGELFF.

The gene calls are TRBV7-2 and TRBJ2-3; 14 nucleotides line up with TRBD2. Losses at the gene ends were 4 bases for V and 11 bases for J; bases not matched to a gene: 8. The CDR3 length is 15 residues. Germline V gene sequence: CDR1 SGHTA, CDR2 FQGNSA. In nucleotides, the CDR3 is TGTGCCAGCAGCTCTGGACTAGCGGGAGGAAGGGTGCAGTATTTT. This sequence encodes CASSSGLAGGRVQYF.

The CDR3 DNA reads TGTGCCAGCTCACGAAATAGCGGGAGCACAGATACGCAGTATTTT. It translates to CASSRNSGSTDTQYF. This chain joins TRBV18 and TRBJ2-3; 7 nucleotides agree with TRBD2. The CDR3 has 15 amino acids. Germline lookup yields CDR1 KGHSH and CDR2 LQKENI. Trimming at V came to 4 bases and at J to 0 bases, leaving 4 bases not matched to a gene.

Points on this clone: The junction does not match germline at one end; this may be a read error. The chain combines TRBV7-7 with TRBJ2-5; TRBD2 agrees at 12 bases. The CDR3 has 17 amino acids. From germline, CDR1 is SSHAT and CDR2 FNYEAQ (reference sequence). CDR3 nucleotide sequence: TGTGCTAGCAGCTTAGTCCTCGGGACTAGCGGGCAAGAGACCCAGTACTTC. Its protein is CASSLVLGTSGQETQYF.

This clone was seen a single time. This sequence joins TRBV5-1 and TRBJ2-1, with 8 bases aligning to TRBD2. The germline V gene encodes CDR1 SGHRS and CDR2 YFSETQ. CDR3 size: 20 residues. With V trimmed by 2 bases and J by 6 bases, 22 bases remained unmatched. CDR3: CASSFPPSRVRTSSFNEQFF. DNA for the CDR3: TGCGCCAGCAGCTTCCCCCCTTCTAGGGTGCGGACTAGCAGCTTCAATGAGCAGTTCTTC.

V and J are TRBV6-5 and TRBJ1-5; perhaps TRBD1 as D (6 bases). CDR3 length equals 13 residues. The V gene's germline CDR1 is MNHEY and CDR2 SVGAGI. V gave up 8 bases and J gave up 7 bases, with 15 bases separating them. The CDR3 loop reads CASGGASDQPQHF. The CDR3, as DNA: TGTGCCAGCGGGGGCGCCAGCGACCAGCCCCAGCATTTT.

V and J are TRBV23-1 and TRBJ2-6, with 7 bases fitting TRBD1. TRBV23-1 is identified as an open reading frame with a role that is uncertain. With 2 bases clipped from V and 0 bases from J, the junction kept 10 bases outside the gene matches. The CDR3 is 19 amino acids. CDR3 sequence (DNA): TGCGCCAGCAGTCAACCTTTTCCAGGGGGTGTCTCTGGGGCCAACGTCCTGACTTTC. It specifies CASSQPFPGGVSGANVLTF.

The chain combines TRBV19 with TRBJ1-1; D may be TRBD1 (6 bases). Per germline, CDR1 LNHDA and CDR2 SQIVND (reference sequence). The V end lost 7 bases, the J end lost 1 base, and 16 bases lay between the germline ends. This CDR3 spans 15 amino acids. The CDR3 DNA sequence: TGTGCCAGTAAGGGTATAAGGACAGAGAACACTGAAGCTTTCTTT. It specifies CASKGIRTENTEAFF.

The chain has TRBV7-2 and TRBJ2-7; the match to TRBD1 covers 10 bases. J lost 5 bases, V lost 2 bases, and 12 bases had no gene match. The V gene's germline CDR1 is SGHTA and CDR2 FQGNSA. The CDR3 contains 17 residues. Here the CDR3 DNA reads TGTGCCAGCAGCTTAAGAATTACCGGGACAGGGGCTCACGAGCAGTACTTC. Amino acids: CASSLRITGTGAHEQYF.